This T cell receptor (beta chain) is drawn from a study of blood T cells in healthy people across ages (dated by TCRdb to the mid-2010s). Describing the broader study: In model experiments, roughly one uniquely barcoded TCR beta cDNA molecule per two T cells was captured by template switching. The study measured age-related changes in TCR beta repertoire diversity using deep sequencing normalized with unique cDNA molecular identifiers. The donors were divided into four age groups: young (average around 15 years), middle-aged (approximately 39), aged (roughly 66) and long-lived (about 84). To avoid experimental bias, donors of different ages were randomly spread across the sequencing lanes. Using the same blood draw, the study looked at two additional independent replicas of 1 million unique cDNA reads for two donors, one aged 18 to 30 and the other aged 80 or older.

The approximately 39 donors, aged about 6 to 95 years, were systemically healthy Caucasian individuals from Russia. Around 10 milliliters of peripheral blood were drawn from each donor into EDTA-treated Vacutainer tubes. Ficoll-Paque density-gradient centrifugation was used to isolate PBMCs, with at least 6 million per sample. Trizol reagent was used to extract total RNA from the PBMCs, yielding at least 5 micrograms per sample. For every donor, flow cytometry on a PBMC aliquot measured the percentage of naive CD45RAhigh/CD27high T cells. Library preparation employed 5' RACE. Reads for this sample came from an Illumina HiSeq 2500. A second roughly 6 to 11 cycle PCR used a sample-barcoded 5' primer and a J-beta primer mix. Each TCR beta cDNA molecule received a unique molecular identifier from a template-switch 5' adaptor carrying 12 random nucleotides. Each sample yielded at least 2.5 million CDR3-containing paired-end reads. First-strand cDNA synthesis was performed from all RNA using the Mint cDNA synthesis kit, with priming by a TRBC-specific oligonucleotide. All cDNA was treated with uracil-DNA glycosylase and then went through a first 18-cycle PCR with the universal primers M1SS and BC2_uni_R. Per the authors' processing: Each sample was normalized by randomly selecting 1 million high-quality reads, each carrying a distinct molecular identifier. Instead of being binned into consensus sequences, reads that shared molecular identifiers were thrown out. CDR3 identification, clonotype clustering and error correction used MiTCR with a Q25 quality threshold and the strictest error-elimination algorithm. A nonparametric unseen species model with Euler transformation was used to estimate lower-bound total TCR beta diversity. TCRdb applied fastp at Q25 and MiXCR to the public reads, then kept only in-frame beta chains. Entries are consolidated by CDR3 protein sequence, retaining the most common genes and DNA. The V and J calls and clone size are TCRdb's, not the authors'. The table for this sample lists some 1.7 million distinct CDR3 sequences; 28% of them were counted only once. 7.7% of the sample lies in the top ten.

Deletion took 0 bases off V and 7 bases off J, with a span of 10 bases between the germline ends. The CDR3 contains 15 residues, cysteine and phenylalanine counted. The entry retains the CDR3 DNA only, 45 bases that are in frame from base 1. CDR1 MNHNY and CDR2 SVGAGI are derived from the germline V gene (reference sequence). Findings and caveats that apply to the study as a whole: Total diversity estimates from one million sequenced T cells were considered lower bounds and underestimates. Because the CMV infection status of the donors was unknown, age-related changes in expanded clonotypes may potentially have been confounded. The long-lived group showed more naive CD4+ T cells, fewer expanded clones and increased TCR diversity than the aged group, suggesting age selection. The percentage of naive T cells measured by flow cytometry correlated strongly with observed TCR beta diversity. Because profiling used bulk unsorted PBMCs, naive and antigen-experienced compartments could not be compared conclusively. As age increased, observed TCR beta diversity per million T cells dropped in a roughly linear way, and a significant reduction was already evident by age around 41.

This clonotype came up many times. There is no known antigen for this receptor. No quality values exist for individual bases; no much larger clone is one base distant. The clonotype comes from a woman in her 30s in good health. The sequence links TRBV6-6 to TRBJ1-6; tentative D gene TRBD1, with 5 bases matching. The sample comprised blood. CDR3 reads: CASSYSTVKNSPLHF. At the DNA level, the sequence is TGTGCCAGCAGTTACTCGACAGTAAAGAATTCACCCCTCCACTTT.